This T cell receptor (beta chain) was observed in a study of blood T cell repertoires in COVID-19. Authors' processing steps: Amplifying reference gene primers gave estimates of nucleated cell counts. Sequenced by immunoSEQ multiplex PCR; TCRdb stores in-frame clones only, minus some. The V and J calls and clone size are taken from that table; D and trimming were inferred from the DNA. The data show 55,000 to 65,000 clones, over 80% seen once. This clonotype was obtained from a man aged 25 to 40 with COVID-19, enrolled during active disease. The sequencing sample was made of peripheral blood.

CDR3 DNA sequence: TGTGCCGGGCCGGGACAGGGGACCGGGAATGAGCAGTTCTTC. Translation: CAGPGQGTGNEQFF. The J gene is TRBJ2-1, the V gene TRBV30; 10 nucleotides align to TRBD1. The germline V gene encodes CDR1 GTSNPN and CDR2 SVGIG (reference sequence). With V trimmed by 8 bases and J by 7 bases, 11 bases remained unmatched. This CDR3 comprises 14 residues.